This is a list of T cell receptor beta chains from one sample in a study of blood T cell repertoires in COVID-19. Here immunoSEQ multiplex PCR was the method, and the copy in TCRdb shows in-frame clones only, minus some. The sample lists approximately 150,000 clones, roughly 81% occurring once. The sample taken for sequencing was peripheral blood. Source of these receptors: a human donor with acute or convalescent COVID-19. The donor label of this sample is uncertain. Both conserved end residues are part of each CDR3. Fields, in order: CDR3 length, clone size, J gene, D gene, V gene, CDR3 protein, CDR3 DNA. D genes are given only for firm matches. Size is stated for part of the rows, as once, few or many counts, or as a class when the clone is expanded.

length: 14; size: .; J: TRBJ2-1; D: TRBD2; V: TRBV7-3; CDR3: CASSNGLVGNEQFF; DNA: TGTGCCAGCAGCAACGGACTAGTTGGCAATGAGCAGTTCTTC
length: 13; size: .; J: TRBJ1-5; D: .; V: TRBV6-2/TRBV6-3; CDR3: CASSRDSNQPQHF; DNA: TGTGCCAGCAGCCGCGATAGCAATCAGCCCCAGCATTTT
length: 15; size: .; J: TRBJ2-2; D: .; V: TRBV7-3; CDR3: CASSPGLTNTGELFF; DNA: TGTGCCAGCAGCCCCGGACTTACGAACACCGGGGAGCTGTTTTTT
length: 21; size: .; J: TRBJ2-4; D: TRBD2; V: TRBV7-6; CDR3: CASSLGGLAGGPISAKNIQYF; DNA: TGTGCCAGCAGCTTAGGGGGACTAGCGGGAGGGCCAATCTCCGCCAAAAACATTCAGTACTTC
length: 11; size: .; J: TRBJ1-2; D: .; V: TRBV2; CDR3: CASRRDYGYTF; DNA: TGTGCCAGCAGACGGGATTATGGCTACACCTTC
length: 15; size: .; J: TRBJ2-7; D: TRBD1; V: TRBV28; CDR3: CASRNTRTGTYEQYF; DNA: TGTGCCAGCAGAAATACCCGGACAGGGACGTACGAGCAGTACTTC
length: 15; size: .; J: TRBJ2-3; D: TRBD2; V: TRBV11-3; CDR3: CASSKTSTYTDTQYF; DNA: TGTGCCAGCAGCAAGACTAGCACCTACACAGATACGCAGTATTTT
length: 17; size: .; J: TRBJ1-1; D: TRBD1; V: TRBV9; CDR3: CASSVGPGQLMNTEAFF; DNA: TGTGCCAGCAGCGTTGGCCCGGGACAGCTTATGAACACTGAAGCTTTCTTT
length: 15; size: .; J: TRBJ1-1; D: .; V: TRBV5-4; CDR3: CASSLGQGWGTEAFF; DNA: TGTGCCAGCAGCTTGGGGCAGGGGTGGGGCACTGAAGCTTTCTTT
length: 14; size: .; J: TRBJ2-3; D: TRBD1; V: TRBV29-1; CDR3: CSGWDSLNTDTQYF; DNA: TGCAGCGGCTGGGACAGCCTTAACACAGATACGCAGTATTTT
length: 15; size: .; J: TRBJ2-5; D: TRBD1; V: TRBV19; CDR3: CASSVGDRFQETQYF; DNA: TGTGCCAGTAGTGTAGGGGACAGATTCCAAGAGACCCAGTACTTC
length: 14; size: .; J: TRBJ1-5; D: TRBD1; V: TRBV3-1/TRBV3-2; CDR3: CASSKTGGGQPQHF; DNA: TGTGCCAGCAGTAAAACAGGGGGAGGGCAGCCCCAGCATTTT
length: 13; size: .; J: TRBJ2-1; D: .; V: TRBV3-1/TRBV3-2; CDR3: CASSYSSGDEQFF; DNA: TGTGCCAGCAGCTATTCGTCGGGGGATGAGCAGTTCTTC
length: 17; size: .; J: TRBJ2-5; D: TRBD2; V: TRBV5-3; CDR3: CARSLIGDGGTKETQYF; DNA: TGTGCCAGAAGCTTGATAGGGGACGGGGGGACCAAAGAGACCCAGTACTTC
length: 16; size: .; J: TRBJ2-2; D: TRBD1; V: TRBV7-3; CDR3: CASSLTGQKDTGELFF; DNA: TGTGCCAGCAGCTTAACGGGACAGAAGGACACCGGGGAGCTGTTTTTT
length: 17; size: .; J: TRBJ1-4; D: TRBD1; V: TRBV9; CDR3: CASSVGPPGQGSEKLFF; DNA: TGTGCCAGCAGCGTAGGTCCGCCGGGACAGGGCAGTGAAAAACTGTTTTTT
length: 15; size: .; J: TRBJ1-2; D: .; V: TRBV9; CDR3: CASSVGGLANYGYTF; DNA: TGTGCCAGCAGCGTAGGAGGCCTAGCTAACTATGGCTACACCTTC
length: 14; size: .; J: TRBJ1-1; D: .; V: TRBV9; CDR3: CASSVSGEGTEAFF; DNA: TGTGCCAGCAGCGTATCGGGGGAAGGGACTGAAGCTTTCTTT
length: 13; size: .; J: TRBJ2-3; D: .; V: TRBV6-4; CDR3: CASRAPSTDTQYF; DNA: TGTGCCAGCAGAGCACCCAGCACAGATACGCAGTATTTT
length: 12; size: few; J: TRBJ1-2; D: .; V: TRBV12-3/TRBV12-4; CDR3: CASSRTDYGYTF; DNA: TGTGCCAGCAGTAGGACAGACTATGGCTACACCTTC
length: 16; size: .; J: TRBJ1-4; D: TRBD1; V: TRBV9; CDR3: CASSVDGDRVFEKLFF; DNA: TGTGCCAGCAGCGTAGATGGGGACAGAGTTTTTGAAAAACTGTTTTTT
length: 16; size: .; J: TRBJ2-2; D: TRBD1; V: TRBV9; CDR3: CASSVAGTGQTGELFF; DNA: TGTGCCAGCAGCGTAGCGGGGACAGGGCAAACCGGGGAGCTGTTTTTT
length: 16; size: .; J: TRBJ1-2; D: .; V: TRBV18; CDR3: CASSPDRSTSNYGYTF; DNA: TGTGCCAGCTCACCCGACAGGAGCACCTCTAACTATGGCTACACCTTC
length: 14; size: .; J: TRBJ1-2; D: TRBD1; V: TRBV7-2; CDR3: CASSLNRGDYGYTF; DNA: TGTGCCAGCAGCTTAAACAGGGGGGACTATGGCTACACCTTC
length: 16; size: .; J: TRBJ2-1; D: .; V: TRBV4-1; CDR3: CASSQVEARINNEQFF; DNA: TGCGCCAGCAGCCAAGTGGAAGCGCGAATAAACAATGAGCAGTTCTTC
length: 15; size: once; J: TRBJ1-2; D: .; V: TRBV12-5; CDR3: CASGKGVSSNYGYTF; DNA: TGTGCTAGTGGAAAGGGGGTTTCGAGTAACTATGGCTACACCTTC
length: 15; size: .; J: TRBJ2-5; D: TRBD1; V: TRBV19; CDR3: CASSIFGTGQETQYF; DNA: TGTGCCAGTAGTATTTTCGGGACAGGGCAAGAGACCCAGTACTTC
length: 14; size: .; J: TRBJ2-7; D: .; V: TRBV7-9; CDR3: CASSLLTETYEQYF; DNA: TGTGCCAGCAGCTTACTCACGGAGACCTACGAGCAGTACTTC
length: 15; size: .; J: TRBJ1-5; D: .; V: TRBV4-1; CDR3: CASSPRTVTNQPQHF; DNA: TGCGCCAGCAGCCCACGGACAGTTACCAATCAGCCCCAGCATTTT
length: 15; size: .; J: TRBJ1-6; D: .; V: TRBV11-2; CDR3: CASTSLGQGNSPLHF; DNA: TGTGCCAGCACCTCTTTGGGCCAGGGGAATTCACCCCTCCACTTT
length: 14; size: .; J: TRBJ2-1; D: .; V: TRBV6-5; CDR3: CASSPDTSLNEQFF; DNA: TGTGCCAGCAGTCCGGACACCTCCCTCAATGAGCAGTTCTTC
length: 18; size: .; J: TRBJ2-1; D: .; V: TRBV4-3; CDR3: CASSQDGVAESSYNEQFF; DNA: TGCGCCAGCAGCCAAGATGGAGTAGCAGAGAGCTCCTACAATGAGCAGTTCTTC
length: 16; size: .; J: TRBJ2-3; D: TRBD2; V: TRBV24-1; CDR3: CATSELTSGMADTQYF; DNA: TGTGCCACCAGTGAACTGACTAGCGGGATGGCAGATACGCAGTATTTT
length: 15; size: .; J: TRBJ2-1; D: .; V: TRBV9; CDR3: CASSQGAASYNEQFF; DNA: TGTGCCAGCTCTCAAGGGGCGGCCTCCTACAATGAGCAGTTCTTC
length: 14; size: few; J: TRBJ1-2; D: TRBD1; V: TRBV7-9; CDR3: CASSPGQGYYGYTF; DNA: TGTGCCAGCAGCCCCGGACAGGGCTACTATGGCTACACCTTC
length: 13; size: .; J: TRBJ2-3; D: .; V: TRBV29-1; CDR3: CSVVGGSTDTQYF; DNA: TGCAGCGTTGTGGGGGGTAGCACAGATACGCAGTATTTT
length: 13; size: .; J: TRBJ1-5; D: .; V: TRBV6-2/TRBV6-3; CDR3: CASSYTDYQPQHF; DNA: TGTGCCAGCAGTTACACAGATTATCAGCCCCAGCATTTT
length: 13; size: .; J: TRBJ1-2; D: .; V: TRBV6-2/TRBV6-3; CDR3: CASNPLPSVGYTF; DNA: TGTGCCAGCAACCCCTTGCCGTCGGTTGGCTACACCTTC
length: 16; size: .; J: TRBJ2-1; D: TRBD2; V: TRBV27; CDR3: CASSTSGSASYNEQFF; DNA: TGTGCCAGCAGTACTAGCGGGAGCGCCTCCTACAATGAGCAGTTCTTC
length: 15; size: few; J: TRBJ1-2; D: .; V: TRBV28; CDR3: CASRMTVQANYGYTF; DNA: TGTGCCAGCAGAATGACAGTCCAAGCTAACTATGGCTACACCTTC
length: 20; size: .; J: TRBJ1-1; D: .; V: TRBV10-1; CDR3: CASSERPKRPGQPSNTEAFF; DNA: TGCGCCAGCAGTGAGCGCCCAAAGAGACCGGGACAACCGTCGAACACTGAAGCTTTCTTT
length: 16; size: .; J: TRBJ2-3; D: .; V: TRBV2; CDR3: CASSDRADTVTDTQYF; DNA: TGTGCCAGCAGTGACAGGGCCGACACCGTCACAGATACGCAGTATTTT
length: 15; size: .; J: TRBJ1-5; D: TRBD1; V: TRBV6-5; CDR3: CASVRTDRANQPQHF; DNA: TGTGCCAGCGTGAGGACAGACAGGGCAAATCAGCCCCAGCATTTT
length: 15; size: .; J: TRBJ1-2; D: TRBD1; V: TRBV5-1; CDR3: CASSLVSGDSYGYTF; DNA: TGCGCCAGCAGCTTGGTGTCAGGGGACAGCTATGGCTACACCTTC
length: 15; size: .; J: TRBJ1-4; D: .; V: TRBV5-1; CDR3: CASSLGDNLNEKLFF; DNA: TGCGCCAGCAGCTTGGGAGACAACCTTAATGAAAAACTGTTTTTT